This T cell receptor beta chain was identified during a study of cytomegalovirus exposure and HLA in healthy donors. General study results and limits: HLA alleles were associated with 17,000 or so TCR beta sequences in a later analysis at 0.05 false discovery rate. Some TCR beta chains (roughly 160 of them) were listed as cytomegalovirus-associated. In an earlier analysis, most TCR beta V segments were productive about 87% or about 30% of the time.

The PCR had 60 Vbeta and 13 Jbeta primers. In the source study's methods: Per a later analysis, the number of unique TCR beta chains was about 80 million, of which some 9.9 million were shared. Assay: immunoSEQ multiplex PCR; the TCRdb copy retains only in-frame clones and omits some. The DNA was the basis for D and trimming; V, J and clone size are from that table. This table has more than 85,000 clones, 79% appearing once. With respect to this clone: Its antigen is unknown.

The sample was PBMCs. The sequence was collected from a female donor in good health and CMV-seropositive.

The CDR3 reads CASSERQGISYNEQFF. In DNA form, the CDR3 reads TGTGCCAGCAGCGAAAGACAGGGAATCTCCTACAATGAGCAGTTCTTC. This chain connects TRBV7-9 to TRBJ2-1, with 7 bases that match TRBD1. The germline gives CDR1 SEHNR, CDR2 FQNEAQ (reference sequence). CDR3 size: 16 residues. Trimming at V came to 5 bases and at J to 0 bases, leaving 7 bases not matched to a gene.